This T cell receptor beta chain stems from a study of blood T cell repertoires in COVID-19. On the study more broadly: T cells, B-cell-depleted T cells, or PBMCs supplied cDNA or gDNA.

Germline values: CDR1 SGHTS, CDR2 YDEGEE. The CDR3 totals 13 residues. Trimming cost V 7 bases and J 5 bases, with 12 bases left between them. In terms of age and location, participants ranged from about 18 to 100 years and lived in about two dozen US areas. Participant reports of clinical history set cohort assignment. Repertoires were generated with immunoSEQ multiplex PCR, while TCRdb's copy carries only in-frame clones and drops some. The sample has 360,000 or so clones; around nine tenths are singletons. Sequencing was performed on PBMCs or T cells enriched from blood (not recorded which). This chain connects TRBV5-8 to TRBJ2-2; D ambiguous. The sequence came from a woman aged 25 to 45 who had been exposed to COVID-19. In nucleotides, the CDR3 is TGTGCCAGCGGGTACAGTTTTACCGGGGAGCTGTTTTTT. This encodes CASGYSFTGELFF.